The source of this T cell receptor (beta chain) is a study of control samples from healthy donors and cancer patients (dated by TCRdb to the early 2020s). Remarks on this clone: There is no known antigen for this receptor. Per-nucleotide qualities are absent, and no much larger clonotype sits a single base away.

After removal of 0 bases from V and 9 bases from J, the junction retains 13 bases not matched to a gene. Its CDR3 holds 17 amino acids, cysteine through phenylalanine. The DNA shown is the 51-base CDR3, in frame from base 1. Reading the germline V gene (reference sequence) gives CDR1 WNHNN and CDR2 SYGVQD. The library was built by means of the immunoSEQ multiplex PCR assay. TCRdb limited this immuneACCESS table to in-frame rearrangements with V and J called. A share of clones is missing; checked studies link under half to unresolved V genes, and the rest is unexplained. Recorded for this sample are tens of thousands of clones; 88% of them occurred a single time. The ten largest clones add up to approximately 15% of the sample.

The chain is made from TRBV10-1 and TRBJ2-1; 8 bases in between match TRBD2. This receptor was taken from a woman in her seventies in good health. Sequenced input: blood. The nucleotides read TGCGCCAGCAGTGAGTCGAGAGGAGTAGCGGGGAGTCCTGAGCAGTTCTTC. This yields the protein CASSESRGVAGSPEQFF.